This TCR beta chain derives from a study of cytomegalovirus exposure and HLA in healthy donors. Findings and limits, study-wide: A reported reduction in N-insertions relative to the approximately 670-donor mean was seen in an Asian-associated ancestry cluster in a later analysis. CMV serostatus was the sole immune exposure data available. Presence/absence analyses assumed roughly uniform sequencing depth across donors, which may not hold.

The PCR was carried out with 60 Vbeta primers and 13 Jbeta primers. Using immunoSEQ multiplex PCR, the repertoire was profiled, and TCRdb retains in-frame clones only, with some absent. The sample lists around 83,000 clones, around 80% occurring once. A note on this clone: Antigen: not known.

This TCR was recovered from a male donor in good health and CMV-seropositive. Sample: PBMCs.

The CDR3 nucleotides read TGTGCCAGCAGTATCTACGGACTAGCGGGAGGGCCCTTCGAGACCCAGTACTTC. Its translation: CASSIYGLAGGPFETQYF. The gene calls are TRBV27 and TRBJ2-5, with 15 bases fitting TRBD2. CDR3 length equals 18 residues. Germline V gene data show CDR1 as MNHEY and CDR2 as SMNVEV (reference sequence). The J segment lost 5 bases and the V segment lost 5 bases, leaving 12 bases of the junction unmatched.